This T cell receptor beta chain came from a study of blood T cell repertoires in COVID-19. As for the study in general: Samples representing acute and convalescent COVID-19 were sourced from the United States, Italy and Spain. Sample material is recorded as cDNA or gDNA derived from T cells, B-cell-depleted T cells, or PBMCs.

One Seattle source followed patients from active infection through their disease course. The CDR3 contains 17 residues. V trimming: 1 base; J trimming: 5 bases; junction bases outside the gene matches: 11. The germline CDR1 and CDR2 sequences are LGHDT and YNNKEL (reference sequence). The authors' processing: Nucleated cell number was recorded as an estimate derived from reference gene primer amplification. Only in-frame clones appear in the TCRdb table, and some are missing; sequencing was by immunoSEQ multiplex PCR. The V and J calls and clone size are taken from that table; D and trimming were inferred from the DNA. The data hold over 200,000 clones, with 90% to 95% observed a single time.

The specimen sequenced was peripheral blood. This receptor was obtained from a man aged 60 to 69 with COVID-19, enrolled during active disease. This chain connects TRBV3-1 (or the pseudogene TRBV3-2) to TRBJ2-5; 9 bases fit TRBD1. The CDR3: CASSQVPGTGRKETQYF. The CDR3 DNA reads as TGTGCCAGCAGCCAAGTCCCCGGGACAGGGAGGAAGGAGACCCAGTACTTC.